What follows are 12 T cell receptor beta chains derived from one specimen sequenced in a study of siplizumab effects on memory and regulatory T cells. Clones were sequenced by immunoSEQ multiplex PCR, and TCRdb holds only the in-frame ones, with some missing. In the table there are around 97,000 clones, roughly 94% of which are singletons. Sample: non-Treg CD4+ T cells sorted from blood. The source is a human donor in good health.

The chain joins TRBV28 to TRBJ1-5, with TRBD1 as a possible D gene (6 bases). V gave up 6 bases and J gave up 0 bases, with 27 bases separating them. The length of the CDR3 is 20 residues. CDR1 and CDR2 from the germline V gene are MDHEN and SYDVKM. This chain's CDR3 is CASSLPNRAPGPYSNQPQHF. CDR3 nucleotides: TGTGCCAGCAGCCTACCCAACAGGGCCCCCGGACCTTATAGCAATCAGCCCCAGCATTTT.

The chain is built from TRBV18 and TRBJ1-3; D is unclear. Per the germline V gene, CDR1 is KGHSH and CDR2 is LQKENI. This CDR3 comprises 16 residues. Trimming took 3 bases from V and 0 from J, leaving 12 bases between them. This chain's CDR3 is CASSPAGRVSGNTIYF. The DNA for the CDR3 is TGTGCCAGCTCACCGGCGGGAAGGGTCTCTGGAAACACCATATATTTT.

The chain couples TRBV5-1 to TRBJ2-1, with D tentatively TRBD1 (6 bases). Germline CDR1 and CDR2: SGHRS and YFSETQ. The V end lost 3 bases, the J end lost 14 bases, and 18 bases lay between the germline ends. The CDR3 is 13 amino acids. CDR3 residues: CASSSETGLKEFF. The CDR3 DNA reads as TGCGCCAGCAGCTCCGAGACAGGTCTCAAGGAGTTCTTC.

CDR3 sequence reads: CATREQGMTKEKLFF. The CDR3 DNA reads TGTGCCACCAGGGAACAGGGAATGACGAAGGAAAAACTGTTTTTT. The rearrangement joins TRBV28 to TRBJ1-4; D possibly corresponds to TRBD1 (6 bases). There are 15 residues in the CDR3. The germline CDR1 and CDR2 sequences are MDHEN and SYDVKM. V was cut by 10 bases and J by 8 bases, with 23 bases left in between.

The chain recombines TRBV7-2 with TRBJ2-3; D call uncertain. Trimming took off 1 base at V and 1 base at J, with 9 bases between the two ends. The germline gives CDR1 SGHTA, CDR2 FQGNSA. The CDR3 totals 15 residues. CDR3 DNA sequence: TGTGCCAGCAGCTTAGGACCGCCCCGCACAGATACGCAGTATTTT. Translated, it gives CASSLGPPRTDTQYF.

The chain carries TRBV28 and TRBJ1-5, with unresolved D. Trimming left V 3 bases short and J 9 bases short, with 6 bases between. Per germline, CDR1 MDHEN and CDR2 SYDVKM. The CDR3 extends over 11 amino acids. The DNA for the CDR3 is TGTGCCAGCAGTTTCTCCCGGCCCCAGCATTTT. Its translation: CASSFSRPQHF.

The chain is built from TRBV10-1 and TRBJ2-2, with D hard to call. The CDR3 is made up of 16 amino acids. Germline CDR1 reads WNHNN; CDR2 reads SYGVQD (reference sequence). V gave up 0 bases and J gave up 3 bases, with 11 bases separating them. CDR3 loop: CASSESSLLDTGELFF. The CDR3 DNA follows: TGCGCCAGCAGTGAGTCCAGCCTCCTCGACACCGGGGAGCTGTTTTTT.

This sequence joins TRBV5-4 and TRBJ2-3; D unclear. Germline V CDR1 and CDR2: SGHNT, YYREEE (reference sequence). V was clipped by 0 bases and J by 1 base, with 15 bases between them. This CDR3 is 17 amino acids long. In DNA, the CDR3 is TGTGCCAGCAGCTTGGGGGGTATAAGGATGGGCACAGATACGCAGTATTTT. This gives the protein CASSLGGIRMGTDTQYF.

This clone showed up just once. J is TRBJ1-2 and V is TRBV6-6; D ambiguous. V lost 5 bases and J lost 8, with 18 bases in between. Germline V lookup: CDR1 MNHNY, CDR2 SVGAGI (reference sequence). The CDR3 contains 14 residues. CDR3 loop: CASSGPPEGVGYTF. CDR3 nucleotide sequence: TGTGCCAGCAGTGGTCCCCCGGAGGGAGTGGGCTACACCTTC.

The chain couples TRBV18 to TRBJ1-3; 8 bases are shared with TRBD1. The V gene end was trimmed by 3 bases and the J gene end by 0 bases; junction bases not matched to a gene: 16. The length of the CDR3 is 20 residues. The V gene's germline CDR1 is KGHSH and CDR2 LQKENI. CDR3 in DNA: TGTGCCAGCTCACCCCCTGACAGGGGAGGCCCACCTCGCTCTGGAAACACCATATATTTT. This sequence encodes CASSPPDRGGPPRSGNTIYF. Combining the CDR3 with reference TRBV18 and TRBJ1-3 gives the whole variable domain NAGVMQNPRHLVRRRGQEARLRCSPMKGHSHVYWYRQLPEEGLKFMVYLQKENIIDESGMPKERFSAEFPKEGPSILRIQQVVRGDSAAYFCASSPPDRGGPPRSGNTIYFGEGSWLTVV.

The chain couples TRBV5-4 to TRBJ2-7, with TRBD1 identical over 7 bases. The CDR3 loop spans 16 amino acids. Germline V gene lookup returns CDR1 SGHNT and CDR2 YYREEE (reference sequence). The V gene end was trimmed by 4 bases and the J gene end by 0 bases; junction bases not matched to a gene: 10. The CDR3 DNA sequence: TGTGCCAGCAGCCCGGGACAGCCCAGGAGCTCCTACGAGCAGTACTTC. This gives the protein CASSPGQPRSSYEQYF. Supplemented by reference TRBV5-4 and TRBJ2-7, the full variable domain reads ETGVTQSPTHLIKTRGQQVTLRCSSQSGHNTVSWYQQALGQGPQFIFQYYREEENGRGNFPPRFSGLQFPNYSSELNVNALELDDSALYLCASSPGQPRSSYEQYFGPGTRLTVT.

This clone was seen only once. This rearrangement joins TRBV27 to TRBJ2-5, with D possibly TRBD2 on 6 matching bases. The CDR3 is made up of 15 amino acids. Per the germline V gene, CDR1 is MNHEY and CDR2 is SMNVEV (reference sequence). Trimming left V 8 bases short and J 1 base short, with 17 bases between. CDR3 bases: TGTGCCAGCCTTGAGGAGGGGCCCTCCCAAGAGACCCAGTACTTC. It is translated as CASLEEGPSQETQYF.